This T cell receptor (beta chain) comes out of a study of control samples from healthy donors and cancer patients. The CDR3 extends over 16 amino acids. With V trimmed by 4 bases and J by 0 bases, 3 bases remained unmatched. Germline loops: CDR1 MDHEN, CDR2 SYDVKM. Produced via immunoSEQ multiplex PCR; TCRdb's table is partial and in-frame only. The table has some 140,000 clones, approximately 86% seen once. Input material: blood. This clonotype was obtained from a woman aged 25 to 39 in good health. V and J are TRBV28 and TRBJ2-2; 9 nucleotides line up with TRBD2. DNA for the CDR3: TGTGCCAGCAGTTCTAGCGGGATCACGAACACCGGGGAGCTGTTTTTT. This gives the protein CASSSSGITNTGELFF.